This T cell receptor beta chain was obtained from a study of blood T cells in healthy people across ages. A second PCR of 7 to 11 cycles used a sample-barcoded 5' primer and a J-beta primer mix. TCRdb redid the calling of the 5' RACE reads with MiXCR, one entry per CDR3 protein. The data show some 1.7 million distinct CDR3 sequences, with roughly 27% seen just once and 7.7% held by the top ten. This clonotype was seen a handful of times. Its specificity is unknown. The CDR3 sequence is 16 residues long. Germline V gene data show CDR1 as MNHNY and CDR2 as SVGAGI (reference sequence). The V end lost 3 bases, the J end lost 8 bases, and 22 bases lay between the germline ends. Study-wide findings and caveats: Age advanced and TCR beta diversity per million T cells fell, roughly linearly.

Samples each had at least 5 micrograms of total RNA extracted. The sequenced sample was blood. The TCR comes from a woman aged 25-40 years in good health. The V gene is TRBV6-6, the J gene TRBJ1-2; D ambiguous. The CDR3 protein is CASSYSLREESRGYTF. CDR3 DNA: TGTGCCAGCAGTTATTCGTTAAGGGAGGAGTCTCGGGGCTACACCTTC.